This entry concerns a single T cell receptor (beta chain). Its antigen is still unknown. Building of the TCR beta libraries involved iRepertoire HTBI primers and Arm-PCR of CDR3 regions. Each CDR3 protein gets one entry after TCRdb re-called the multiplex PCR reads with MiXCR. The sample contains approximately 400,000 distinct CDR3 sequences, roughly a sixth of which appear only once. The sample originates from a study of regulatory T cells in long-lasting Graves disease. As for time point: newly diagnosed GD, antithyroid drugs for less than 3 months. Scientists built the TCR library using RNA that was extracted from PBMCs. Whole-study results and caveats: The study examined only peripheral blood, not thyroid tissue. Favoring TRBV28, TRBJ1-2 and TRBJ2-5 was a feature seen in persistent disease.

CDR1 is SQVTM, CDR2 ANQGSEA, per germline. The CDR3 has 13 amino acids. With 5 bases clipped from V and 1 base from J, the junction kept 3 bases outside the gene matches. The input for sequencing was peripheral blood mononuclear cells (PBMCs), taken at new diagnosis, from a patient treated with antithyroid drugs. The TCR sequence derives from a female donor with Graves disease. V is TRBV29-1 and J is TRBJ1-1, with 8 bases aligning to TRBD1. The CDR3 DNA reads TGCAGCGTTCGACAGGGGTCGAACACTGAAGCTTTCTTT. This sequence encodes CSVRQGSNTEAFF. The full variable domain, with the rest looked up from reference TRBV29-1 and TRBJ1-1, is SAVISQKPSRDICQRGTSLTIQCQVDSQVTMMFWYRQQPGQSLTLIATANQGSEATYESGFVIDKFPISRPNLTFSTLTVSNMSPEDSSIYLCSVRQGSNTEAFFGQGTRLTVV.